This T cell receptor beta chain was found in a study of identifying expanded T cells in peripheral blood. Study results and caveats: Differentially abundant clones: around 1.1 between replicates, approximately 15 at 2 to 3 weeks, approximately 19 at four. Clone count variance between roughly 2-week samples rose with total template count.

Healthy donors had no documented immune events, such as infections, while sampled. In germline, CDR1 is SEHNR, CDR2 FQNEAQ (reference sequence). The CDR3 has 15 residues. Trimming took 7 bases from V and 4 from J, leaving 19 bases between them. Measured with immunoSEQ multiplex PCR; TCRdb has only the in-frame clones, and not every one. This table holds over 65,000 clones, 70% to 90% found once. In regard to this clone: Its antigen remains unknown.

The chain employs TRBV7-9 and TRBJ1-2; the D is unclear. Sequenced: blood. This TCR came from a person aged 18-69 years in good health. The CDR3 loop reads CASTHEKGQSYGYTF. CDR3 in DNA: TGTGCCAGCACCCACGAAAAAGGGCAAAGCTATGGCTACACCTTC.